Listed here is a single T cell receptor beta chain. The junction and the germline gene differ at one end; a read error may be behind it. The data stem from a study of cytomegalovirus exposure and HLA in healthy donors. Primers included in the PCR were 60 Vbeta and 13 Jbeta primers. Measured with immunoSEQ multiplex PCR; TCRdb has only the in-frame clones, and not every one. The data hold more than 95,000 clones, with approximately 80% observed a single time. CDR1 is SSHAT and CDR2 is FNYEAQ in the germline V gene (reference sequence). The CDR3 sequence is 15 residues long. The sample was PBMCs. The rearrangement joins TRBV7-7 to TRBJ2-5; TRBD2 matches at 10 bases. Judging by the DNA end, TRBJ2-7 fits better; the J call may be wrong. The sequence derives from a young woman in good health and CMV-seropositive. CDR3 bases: TGTGCTAGCAGCCCCGCCCCCAGCGGGAGGGCCGAGCAGTACTTC. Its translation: CASSPAPSGRAEQYF.